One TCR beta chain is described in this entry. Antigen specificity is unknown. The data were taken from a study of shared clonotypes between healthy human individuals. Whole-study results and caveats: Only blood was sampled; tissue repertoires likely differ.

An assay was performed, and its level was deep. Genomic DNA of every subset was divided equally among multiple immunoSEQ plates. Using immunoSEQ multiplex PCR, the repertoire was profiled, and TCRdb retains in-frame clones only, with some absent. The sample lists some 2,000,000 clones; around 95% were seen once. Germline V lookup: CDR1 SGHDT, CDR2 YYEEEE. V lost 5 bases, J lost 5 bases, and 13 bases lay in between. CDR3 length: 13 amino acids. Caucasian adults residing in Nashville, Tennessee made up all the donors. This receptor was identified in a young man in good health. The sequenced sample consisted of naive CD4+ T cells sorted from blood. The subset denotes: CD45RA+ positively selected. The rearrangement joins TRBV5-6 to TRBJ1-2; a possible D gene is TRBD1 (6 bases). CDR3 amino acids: CASRSDSGYGYTF. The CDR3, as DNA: TGTGCCAGCAGATCGGACAGCGGGTATGGCTACACCTTC.